This paragraph covers one T cell receptor beta chain sequence. A read error may account for a junction end that differs from germline. This specimen belongs to a study of T cells in Graves' hyperthyroidism and ophthalmopathy. Authors of the study amplified TCR beta CDR3 regions from RNA transcripts. A set of HTBI primers served as the primers for a first-round RT-PCR of the TCR CDR3. MiXCR, applied by TCRdb to the multiplex PCR reads, yields one record per CDR3 protein. This table holds more than 550,000 distinct CDR3 sequences, roughly 46% found once. Input material: peripheral blood or thyroid tissue (not recorded which). The TCR sequence derives from an adult man with Graves' disease, either hyperthyroidism or ophthalmopathy (not recorded which).

The CDR3 is CAVSYGRSGANVLTF. CDR3 sequence (DNA): TGTGCCGTCAGTTACGGGCGCTCTGGGGCCAACGTCCTGACTTTC. This chain connects TRBV10-3 to TRBJ2-6; no firm D call. Germline CDR1 reads ENHRY; CDR2 reads SYGVKD. This CDR3 has 15 amino acids.